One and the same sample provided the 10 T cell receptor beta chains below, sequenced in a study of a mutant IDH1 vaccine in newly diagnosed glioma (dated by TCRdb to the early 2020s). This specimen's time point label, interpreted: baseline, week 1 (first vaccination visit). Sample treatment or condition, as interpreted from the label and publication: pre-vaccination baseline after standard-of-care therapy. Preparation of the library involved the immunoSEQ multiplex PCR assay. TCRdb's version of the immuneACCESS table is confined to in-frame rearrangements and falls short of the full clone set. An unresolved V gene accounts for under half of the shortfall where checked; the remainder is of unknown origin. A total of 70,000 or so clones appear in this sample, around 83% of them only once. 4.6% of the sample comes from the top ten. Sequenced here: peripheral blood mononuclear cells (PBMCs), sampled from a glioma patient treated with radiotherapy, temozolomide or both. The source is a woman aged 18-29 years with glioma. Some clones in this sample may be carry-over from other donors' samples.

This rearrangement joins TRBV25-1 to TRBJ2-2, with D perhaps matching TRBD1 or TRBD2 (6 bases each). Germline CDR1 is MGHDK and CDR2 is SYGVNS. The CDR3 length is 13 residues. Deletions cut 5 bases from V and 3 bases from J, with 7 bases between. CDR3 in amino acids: CASSRGHTGELFF. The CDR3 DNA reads TGTGCCAGCAGTCGGGGGCACACCGGGGAGCTGTTTTTT.

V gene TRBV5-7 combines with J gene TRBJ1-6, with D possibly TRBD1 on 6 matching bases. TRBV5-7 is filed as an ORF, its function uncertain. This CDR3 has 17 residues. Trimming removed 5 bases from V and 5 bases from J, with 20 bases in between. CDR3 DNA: TGTGCCAGCAGATCAGGGGAGGGGCTACGTGATAATTCACCCCTCCACTTT. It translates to CASRSGEGLRDNSPLHF.

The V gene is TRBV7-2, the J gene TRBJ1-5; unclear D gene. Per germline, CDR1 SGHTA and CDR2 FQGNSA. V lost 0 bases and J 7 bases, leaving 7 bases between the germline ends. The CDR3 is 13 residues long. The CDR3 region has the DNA TGTGCCAGCAGCTTAGCAGTAATGCAGCCCCAGCATTTT. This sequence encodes CASSLAVMQPQHF. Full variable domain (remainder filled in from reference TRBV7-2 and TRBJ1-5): GAGVSQSPSNKVTEKGKDVELRCDPISGHTALYWYRQSLGQGLEFLIYFQGNSAPDKSGLPSDRFSAERTGGSVSTLTIQRTQQEDSAVYLCASSLAVMQPQHFGDGTRLSIL.

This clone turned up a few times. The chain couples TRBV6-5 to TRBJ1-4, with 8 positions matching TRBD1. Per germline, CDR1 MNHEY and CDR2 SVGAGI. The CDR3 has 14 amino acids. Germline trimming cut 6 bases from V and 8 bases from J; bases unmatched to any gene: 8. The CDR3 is CASRPGGPGEKLFF. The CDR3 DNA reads TGTGCCAGCAGGCCAGGGGGCCCGGGGGAAAAACTGTTTTTT.

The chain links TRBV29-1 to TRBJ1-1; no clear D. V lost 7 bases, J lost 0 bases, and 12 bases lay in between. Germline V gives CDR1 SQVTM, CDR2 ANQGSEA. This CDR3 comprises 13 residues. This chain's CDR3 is CSGAGSMNTEAFF. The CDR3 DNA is TGCAGCGGGGCAGGCAGCATGAACACTGAAGCTTTCTTT.

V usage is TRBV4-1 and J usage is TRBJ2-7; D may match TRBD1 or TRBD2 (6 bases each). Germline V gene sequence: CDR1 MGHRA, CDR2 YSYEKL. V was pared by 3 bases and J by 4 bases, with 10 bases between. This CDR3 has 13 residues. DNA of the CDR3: TGCGCCAGCAGCCATACGGGGGCGTACGAGCAGTACTTC. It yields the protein CASSHTGAYEQYF.

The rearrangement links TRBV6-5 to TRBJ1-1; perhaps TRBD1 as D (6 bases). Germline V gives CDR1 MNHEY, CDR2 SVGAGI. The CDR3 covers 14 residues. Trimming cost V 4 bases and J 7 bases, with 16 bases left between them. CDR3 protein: CASSWRDTKFEAFF. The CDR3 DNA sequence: TGTGCCAGCAGTTGGCGGGACACAAAATTTGAAGCTTTCTTT.

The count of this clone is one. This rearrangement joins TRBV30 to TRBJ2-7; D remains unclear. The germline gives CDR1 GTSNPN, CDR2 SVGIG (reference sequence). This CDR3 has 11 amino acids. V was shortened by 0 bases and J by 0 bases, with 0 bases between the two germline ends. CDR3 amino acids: CAWSVSYEQYF. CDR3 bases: TGTGCCTGGAGTGTCTCCTACGAGCAGTACTTC.

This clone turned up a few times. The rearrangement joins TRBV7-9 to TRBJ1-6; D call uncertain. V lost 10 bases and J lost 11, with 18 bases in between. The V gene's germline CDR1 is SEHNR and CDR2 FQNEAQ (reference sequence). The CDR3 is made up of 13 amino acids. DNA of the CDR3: TGTGCCACCCTAGAATTTGGGAGAACACCCCTCCACTTT. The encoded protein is CATLEFGRTPLHF. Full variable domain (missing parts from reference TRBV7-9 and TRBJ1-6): DTGVSQNPRHKITKRGQNVTFRCDPISEHNRLYWYRQTLGQGPEFLTYFQNEAQLEKSRLLSDRFSAERPKGSFSTLEIQRTEQGDSAMYLCATLEFGRTPLHFGNGTRLTVT.

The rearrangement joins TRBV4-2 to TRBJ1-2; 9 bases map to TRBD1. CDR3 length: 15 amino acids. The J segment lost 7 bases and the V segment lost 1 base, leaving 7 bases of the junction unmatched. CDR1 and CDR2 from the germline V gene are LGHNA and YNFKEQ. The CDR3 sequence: CASSQGDRDRVGYTF. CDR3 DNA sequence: TGTGCCAGCAGCCAAGGCGACAGGGACAGGGTTGGCTACACCTTC.